This record covers a single TCR beta chain. The data are from a study of cytomegalovirus exposure and HLA in healthy donors. The CDR3 has 13 residues. V trimming: 5 bases; J trimming: 7 bases; junction bases outside the gene matches: 4. CDR1 and CDR2 (germline): KGHSH, LQKENI. It was with 60 Vbeta and 13 Jbeta primers that the PCR ran. Some clones are missing from TCRdb's copy, which holds only in-frame ones; the method was immunoSEQ multiplex PCR. In all, the sample yields approximately 77,000 clones. The gene calls are TRBV18 and TRBJ2-1; the match to TRBD2 covers 8 bases. The sequencing sample was made of PBMCs. This clonotype originated in a man between 25 and 39 years old in good health and CMV-seronegative. CDR3 DNA: TGTGCCAGCTCAGTACAGCGGGAGAATGAGCAGTTCTTC. This gives the protein CASSVQRENEQFF.